The clone carrying this T cell receptor (beta chain) has ten or more counts. Other autoimmune diseases, uncontrolled infections, pregnancy or lactation excluded patients from enrollment. The authors isolated PBMCs from around 10 ml of fresh peripheral blood. RNA transcripts provided the template for amplifying TCR beta CDR3 regions. HTBI-primed first-round RT-PCR preceded second-round multiplex PCR. TCRdb re-derived calls from the multiplex PCR reads in MiXCR, one entry per CDR3 protein. This table has about 390,000 distinct CDR3 sequences, approximately 15% appearing once. These data originate in a study of Graves' ophthalmopathy and Graves' hyperthyroidism. The CDR3 covers 16 residues. In germline, CDR1 is LNHNV, CDR2 YYDKDF (reference sequence). Deletions cut 0 bases from V and 7 bases from J, with 18 bases between.

The V and J genes are TRBV15 and TRBJ1-1; D perhaps matches TRBD1 (5 bases). The specimen sequenced was peripheral blood. This clonotype was sampled from a woman younger than 35 with stable Graves' hyperthyroidism. CDR3 nucleotides: TGTGCCACCAGCAGAGAACTACAGGCAGATAATAATGAAGCTTTCTTT. This gives the protein CATSRELQADNNEAFF.